This TCR beta chain emerged from a study of neurological immune-mediated disorders (dated by TCRdb to about 2019). General notes on the study: Using UMI-based sequencing, the study compared peripheral blood TCR-beta repertoires from patients with HTLV-I-associated myelopathy (HAM/TSP), patients with multiple sclerosis, and healthy controls. The cohort included 68 subjects: some 15 with HAM/TSP, roughly 34 with multiple sclerosis, and around 20 healthy controls. Alongside PBMC samples, the set of more than 80 TCR-beta libraries contained longitudinal samples, technical triplicates, and paired CD4+ and CD8+ T-cell subsets that had been sorted. Longitudinal HAM/TSP donors and healthy donors each had 3 time-points at intervals of about 3-45 months. The paper as a whole reports these results and caveats: TCR clonal expansion was greatest in HAM/TSP patients and smallest in MS patients, who ranked below even healthy controls. No identical CDR3 amino acid sequences were found to be shared among expanded clones across subjects, suggesting that TCR-beta repertoires were private in all groups.

cDNA synthesis used template-switch 5'RACE with a primer carrying a 10-nucleotide random unique molecular identifier tagging each TCR transcript. Every sequencing run yielded over 170 million TCR-beta sequences covering 15-18 subjects. Total RNA was extracted with the RNeasy kit. Using the KAPA Real-time Library Amplification kit, TCR-beta VDJ regions were amplified with primers for the TCR constant region and the 5'RACE anchor. Sample indexes and Illumina adaptors were added in a first PCR, and a second PCR then increased library yield. After purification with Ampure beads, the TCR product of roughly 650 bp was size-selected on a 2% E-gel SizeSelection system. Before pooling, library quality was assessed on a Bioanalyzer, concentration was determined with Qubit, and library quantification was performed with the Kapa Library Quantification kit. An Illumina HiSeq 2500 was used to sequence the libraries paired-end at 2 x 150 bp. To increase sequence diversity, roughly 24-32% phiX was spiked into each library pool. As for how the authors treated the data: The UMI-based MiGEC pipeline processed quality-filtered reads and removed over 85% of raw TCR sequences during error correction. IMGT germline references were used for alignment of VDJ genes, and clonotypes were defined by a unique CDR3 amino acid sequence together with V-J genes. Clonal expansion, Shannon diversity and CDR3 relatedness (CalcPairwiseDistances, ClusterSamples) were evaluated with VDJtools, and phylogenetic trees were built with CLCbio workbench. Using coefficient-of-variation modelling across technical triplicates, the study counted a clone as expanded if it had at least 8 unique UMIs. TCRdb reworked the public reads: Q25 trimming with fastp, MiXCR clone assembly, productive beta chains retained. Here each entry gathers all rows of one CDR3 protein and keeps the most common genes and DNA. What appears here as the V and J calls and clone size reflects TCRdb's work, not the paper's. The sample data list 40,000 to 60,000 distinct CDR3 sequences, and over 10% of these were observed just once. The ten largest account for roughly 4.3% of the sample.

The CDR3 goes from the cysteine to the phenylalanine over 16 residues. Only the CDR3 part of the read is kept: 48 bases, read in frame from the first base. Via the germline V gene, CDR1 is SGHTA and CDR2 FQGNSA. V is reduced by 4 bases and J by 0 bases, leaving a spacing of 13 bases between them. Ten or more counts support this clonotype. The target of this receptor is not known. Base qualities are not at hand, and no much larger clone is one base apart. The time point label here, explained by the study, means: longitudinal time-point 2. Libraries from unsorted PBMCs were made from 2 million PBMCs kept in RNAlater at -80 degrees C until RNA extraction. Peripheral blood was subjected to Ficoll-Hypaque density gradient centrifugation to isolate PBMCs, which were then cryopreserved in liquid nitrogen.

The receptor comes from a male donor with HTLV-1-associated myelopathy (HAM/TSP). The sequence joins TRBV7-2 to TRBJ2-1; TRBD1 could be the D gene, as 7 bases match. The source material was PBMCs. For the CDR3, the sequence is CASSSRQGGSYNEQFF. The DNA is TGTGCCAGCAGCTCTCGACAGGGAGGCTCCTACAATGAGCAGTTCTTC.